These T cell receptor beta chains were read from a single sample in a study of metastatic and nonmetastatic thyroid tumors. Using MiXCR, TCRdb reanalyzed the PCR reads. The sample has about 21,000 clones, about 17% seen once; the top ten hold approximately 21%. Sequenced sample: blood. The receptors here all came from a male donor with papillary thyroid cancer or a benign thyroid nodule (not recorded which). Some clones in this sample may be carry-over from other donors' samples. The CDR3 runs from the conserved cysteine through the conserved F or W. Fields, in order: clone size, J gene, V gene, CDR3 length, D gene, CDR3 DNA, CDR3 protein. A D gene is named only where the DNA matches it firmly. The size field is filled for only some rows; it gives once, few, many or a size class.

clone size: few; J gene: TRBJ1-2; V gene: TRBV24-1; CDR3 length: 13; D gene: -; CDR3 DNA: TGTGCCACCAGTGATTGGTCTGGAGGGGGCTACACCTTC; CDR3 protein: CATSDWSGGGYTF
clone size: medium-sized; J gene: TRBJ1-6; V gene: TRBV12-3/TRBV12-4; CDR3 length: 12; D gene: -; CDR3 DNA: TGTGCCAGCAGTTTCGGTCATTCACCCCTCCACTTT; CDR3 protein: CASSFGHSPLHF
clone size: many; J gene: TRBJ2-5; V gene: TRBV25-1; CDR3 length: 14; D gene: TRBD1; CDR3 DNA: TGTGCCAGTTCCCTTGGACAGGGCCAAGAGACCCAGTACTTC; CDR3 protein: CASSLGQGQETQYF
clone size: many; J gene: TRBJ1-1; V gene: TRBV5-1; CDR3 length: 14; D gene: -; CDR3 DNA: TGCGCCAGCAGCTCGACTAGACTGAACACTGAAGCTTTCTTT; CDR3 protein: CASSSTRLNTEAFF
clone size: many; J gene: TRBJ2-7; V gene: TRBV7-9; CDR3 length: 14; D gene: -; CDR3 DNA: TGTGCCAGCAGCTCGAGACAGCCAATCTACGAGCAGTACTTC; CDR3 protein: CASSSRQPIYEQYF
clone size: many; J gene: TRBJ1-2; V gene: TRBV9; CDR3 length: 13; D gene: TRBD1; CDR3 DNA: TGTGCCAGCAGCGCGGGGACAGGGCGTGGCTACACCTTC; CDR3 protein: CASSAGTGRGYTF
clone size: many; J gene: TRBJ2-1; V gene: TRBV6-6; CDR3 length: 16; D gene: TRBD2; CDR3 DNA: TGTGCCAGCAGTTCCTTCGGGCTAGCGGCCTACAATGAGCAGTTCTTC; CDR3 protein: CASSSFGLAAYNEQFF
clone size: many; J gene: TRBJ2-2; V gene: TRBV4-1; CDR3 length: 14; D gene: -; CDR3 DNA: TGCGCCAGCAGCCAAGCGGGGTGGACCGGGGAGCTGTTTTTT; CDR3 protein: CASSQAGWTGELFF
clone size: medium-sized; J gene: TRBJ1-6; V gene: TRBV6-1; CDR3 length: 16; D gene: TRBD1; CDR3 DNA: TGTGCCAGCAGTTCAGAGGACAGGGTGAAGCGTTCACCCCTCCACTTT; CDR3 protein: CASSSEDRVKRSPLHF
clone size: -; J gene: TRBJ2-5; V gene: TRBV6-1; CDR3 length: 16; D gene: TRBD2; CDR3 DNA: TGTGCCAGCAGAAGTGGTAGCGGGAGTATAGGAGAGACCCAGTACTTC; CDR3 protein: CASRSGSGSIGETQYF
clone size: -; J gene: TRBJ2-7; V gene: TRBV30; CDR3 length: 13; D gene: -; CDR3 DNA: TGTGCCTGTAAGGGGTTCAGGAGCTACGAGCAGTACTTC; CDR3 protein: CACKGFRSYEQYF
clone size: many; J gene: TRBJ1-3; V gene: TRBV10-3; CDR3 length: 16; D gene: -; CDR3 DNA: TGTGCCATCAGTGAGTCTTTTGCGAACTCTGGAAACACCATATATTTT; CDR3 protein: CAISESFANSGNTIYF
clone size: many; J gene: TRBJ1-5; V gene: TRBV10-1; CDR3 length: 13; D gene: -; CDR3 DNA: TGCGCCAGCAGTGAGTCGGTTGGACGGCCCCAGCATTTT; CDR3 protein: CASSESVGRPQHF
clone size: -; J gene: TRBJ2-5; V gene: TRBV6-2/TRBV6-3; CDR3 length: 15; D gene: -; CDR3 DNA: TGTGCCAGCAGTCAGGCCGGGGCAGAAGAGAACACCCAGTACTTC; CDR3 protein: CASSQAGAEENTQYF
clone size: medium-sized; J gene: TRBJ2-7; V gene: TRBV2; CDR3 length: 15; D gene: -; CDR3 DNA: TGTGCCAGCAGCGAAGGGACGGTAGCTCCCGCCGAGCAGTACTTC; CDR3 protein: CASSEGTVAPAEQYF
clone size: -; J gene: TRBJ1-5; V gene: TRBV19; CDR3 length: 15; D gene: TRBD1; CDR3 DNA: TGTGCCAGTAGCAAGGGACAGGGGTTGAATCAGCCCCAGCATTTT; CDR3 protein: CASSKGQGLNQPQHF
clone size: many; J gene: TRBJ2-5; V gene: TRBV30; CDR3 length: 12; D gene: -; CDR3 DNA: TGTGCCTGGAGTGCTCTGGGAGAGACCCAGTACTTC; CDR3 protein: CAWSALGETQYF
clone size: few; J gene: TRBJ2-2; V gene: TRBV5-1; CDR3 length: 16; D gene: TRBD2; CDR3 DNA: TGCGCCAGCAGCTTGGACGGGAGGCCCGACACCGGGGAGCTGTTTTTT; CDR3 protein: CASSLDGRPDTGELFF
clone size: -; J gene: TRBJ2-3; V gene: TRBV27; CDR3 length: 17; D gene: TRBD2; CDR3 DNA: TGTGCCAGCAAGGAGATTACGCTAGCGGACTGCACAGATACGCAGTATTTT; CDR3 protein: CASKEITLADCTDTQYF
clone size: many; J gene: TRBJ1-2; V gene: TRBV7-3; CDR3 length: 14; D gene: -; CDR3 DNA: TGTGCCAGCGCATGGGCGATGGGGAACTATGGCTACACCTTC; CDR3 protein: CASAWAMGNYGYTF
clone size: medium-sized; J gene: TRBJ2-3; V gene: TRBV18; CDR3 length: 15; D gene: -; CDR3 DNA: TGTGCCAGCTCACCCGGGTCGCGGTCCACAGATACGCAGTATTTT; CDR3 protein: CASSPGSRSTDTQYF
clone size: few; J gene: TRBJ1-2; V gene: TRBV6-5; CDR3 length: 14; D gene: -; CDR3 DNA: TGTGCCAGCAGTTACTGCTCGGGTGGCTATGGCTACACCTTC; CDR3 protein: CASSYCSGGYGYTF
clone size: many; J gene: TRBJ1-1; V gene: TRBV29-1; CDR3 length: 15; D gene: -; CDR3 DNA: TGCAGCGTTGGGGGAGGGTGGGGCATGAACACTGAAGCTTTCTTT; CDR3 protein: CSVGGGWGMNTEAFF
clone size: many; J gene: TRBJ1-5; V gene: TRBV5-5; CDR3 length: 15; D gene: TRBD1; CDR3 DNA: TGTGCCAGCAGCTTGTGGACAGGGTCTAATCAGCCCCAGCATTTT; CDR3 protein: CASSLWTGSNQPQHF
clone size: many; J gene: TRBJ2-5; V gene: TRBV3-1; CDR3 length: 15; D gene: -; CDR3 DNA: TGTGCCAGCAGCCAAGAGGGACCTCAGAGAGAGACCCAGTACTTC; CDR3 protein: CASSQEGPQRETQYF
clone size: many; J gene: TRBJ1-5; V gene: TRBV27; CDR3 length: 15; D gene: TRBD1; CDR3 DNA: TGTGCCAGCAGTTTCTCGGGACAGCCTGGCTGGACCCAGCATTTT; CDR3 protein: CASSFSGQPGWTQHF